The next 27 T cell receptor beta chains were all read from a single sample in a study of OX40 agonist ivuxolimab in advanced cancers. TCRdb keeps only in-frame clones here, not all; method: immunoSEQ multiplex PCR. This repertoire shows 70,000 or so clones, 80% to 90% found once; its top ten account for around 6.5%. Sequences were derived from CD4+ or CD8+ T cells sorted from blood, sampled in a trial of the OX40 agonist ivuxolimab. The receptors derive from an adult with an advanced solid tumor such as melanoma, head and neck, liver or kidney cancer.

The chain has TRBV7-9 and TRBJ1-1; 8 bases fit TRBD1. There are 15 residues in the CDR3. The germline V gene encodes CDR1 SEHNR and CDR2 FQNEAQ (reference sequence). The trim removed 5 bases at V and 10 bases at J, leaving 15 bases unmatched. The DNA for the CDR3 is TGTGCCAGCAGCCACCGTGGACAGGGCCCTTTTTTAGCTTTCTTT. Protein product: CASSHRGQGPFLAFF.

This clone has only one observation. This chain links TRBV18 with TRBJ2-7; D gene ambiguous. V lost 6 bases to trimming and J lost 2 bases, with 17 bases between them. This CDR3 comprises 15 residues. Germline loops: CDR1 KGHSH, CDR2 LQKENI. In DNA form, the CDR3 reads TGTGCCAGCTCCCCGGGCAGCCTGGGTACCTACGAGCAGTACTTC. Translating it yields CASSPGSLGTYEQYF.

The chain joins TRBV7-8 to TRBJ1-5, with TRBD1 matching 9 bases. The CDR3 is 16 amino acids. The junction had 12 bases not matched to a gene; V was cut back by 5 bases and J by 7 bases. Germline CDR1 SGHVS, CDR2 FQNEAQ. CDR3 DNA: TGTGCCAGCAGCCTCCCCCGGGACAGGGAGTCCCAGCCCCAGCATTTT. This sequence encodes CASSLPRDRESQPQHF.

The chain carries TRBV27 and TRBJ2-1; D is perhaps TRBD2 (5 bases). V was cut by 2 bases and J by 7 bases, with 15 bases left in between. The CDR3 runs 15 residues. Germline CDR1 is MNHEY and CDR2 is SMNVEV (reference sequence). The CDR3 here is CASSLTLGELNEQFF. CDR3 nucleotide sequence: TGTGCCAGCAGTTTAACACTCGGGGAGCTGAATGAGCAGTTCTTC.

The J gene is TRBJ1-2, the V gene TRBV7-2; 10 positions match TRBD1. The CDR3 sequence is 15 residues long. With 3 bases clipped from V and 6 bases from J, the junction kept 7 bases outside the gene matches. Germline CDR1 SGHTA, CDR2 FQGNSA. The CDR3 sequence is CASSFGDRGVDGYTF. In nucleotides, the CDR3 is TGTGCCAGCAGCTTCGGGGACAGGGGAGTGGATGGCTACACCTTC.

The V gene is TRBV7-6, the J gene TRBJ2-7; D is perhaps TRBD1 (5 bases). The germline V gene has CDR1 SGHVS and CDR2 FNYEAQ. The CDR3 contains 13 residues. The V and J ends lost 2 bases and 5 bases respectively, with 10 bases between them. The CDR3 sequence is CASSLQGWDEQYF. The CDR3 nucleotides read TGTGCCAGCAGCTTACAGGGATGGGACGAGCAGTACTTC.

This clone was seen a few times. This sequence joins TRBV5-8 and TRBJ2-7; D is possibly TRBD1 (7 bases). Germline V gene sequence: CDR1 SGHTS, CDR2 YDEGEE. This CDR3 has 14 residues. V lost 4 bases, J lost 3 bases, and 14 bases lay in between. The DNA for the CDR3 is TGTGCCAGCAGCCCGGACTACAGGGGCTACGAGCAGTACTTC. This gives the protein CASSPDYRGYEQYF. The entire variable domain, with the rest obtained from reference TRBV5-8 and TRBJ2-7, is as follows: EAGVTQSPTHLIKTRGQQATLRCSPISGHTSVYWYQQALGLGLQFLLWYDEGEERNRGNFPPRFSGRQFPNYSSELNVNALELEDSALYLCASSPDYRGYEQYFGPGTRLTVT.

The V call is TRBV27, the J call TRBJ1-2; D not resolved. The CDR3 totals 15 residues. Germline CDR1 and CDR2: MNHEY and SMNVEV (reference sequence). V gave up 1 base and J gave up 2 bases, with 11 bases separating them. In nucleotides, the CDR3 is TGTGCCAGCAGTTTATTTCCTAGCTGGAACTATGGCTACACCTTC. Translating it yields CASSLFPSWNYGYTF.

The rearrangement uses TRBV13 and TRBJ1-1; D not certain. Trimming pared 1 base from V and 7 bases from J, leaving 13 bases between. Germline V CDR1 and CDR2: PRHDT, FYEKMQ (reference sequence). CDR3 size: 14 residues. CDR3 region: CASSLDPGSLEAFF. Here the CDR3 DNA reads TGTGCCAGCAGCTTAGATCCGGGCAGCCTTGAAGCTTTCTTT.

This clone was picked up a small number of times. The chain carries TRBV5-5 and TRBJ2-5; no clear D gene. V was trimmed by 4 bases and J by 5 bases, leaving 12 bases between them. There are 13 residues in the CDR3. Germline values: CDR1 SGHKS, CDR2 YYEKEE (reference sequence). CDR3 sequence (DNA): TGTGCCAGCAGCCCGGTTGACCGGGAGACCCAGTACTTC. Translated: CASSPVDRETQYF. Full variable domain (remainder filled in from reference TRBV5-5 and TRBJ2-5): DAGVTQSPTHLIKTRGQQVTLRCSPISGHKSVSWYQQVLGQGPQFIFQYYEKEERGRGNFPDRFSARQFPNYSSELNVNALLLGDSALYLCASSPVDRETQYFGPGTRLLVL.

The V gene is TRBV27, the J gene TRBJ1-1; no definite D call. CDR1 is MNHEY and CDR2 is SMNVEV in the germline V gene (reference sequence). Trimming removed 5 bases at V and 7 bases at J, with 20 bases between. CDR3 length: 15 amino acids. CDR3 sequence: CASSIAKGGYVEAFF. The CDR3 region has the DNA TGTGCCAGCAGTATCGCCAAGGGTGGTTATGTTGAAGCTTTCTTT.

The V call is TRBV27, the J call TRBJ1-5; D call uncertain. This CDR3 contains 13 residues. Trimming cost V 3 bases and J 5 bases, with 8 bases left between them. Germline CDR1 and CDR2: MNHEY and SMNVEV (reference sequence). The CDR3 spells CASSFTSYQPQHF. For the CDR3, the DNA is TGTGCCAGCAGTTTTACCTCTTATCAGCCCCAGCATTTT.

This chain joins TRBV18 and TRBJ2-1; D unclear. V shed 6 bases and J shed 1 base, with 4 bases lying between them. The length of the CDR3 is 12 residues. Germline CDR1 and CDR2: KGHSH and LQKENI. The CDR3 region is CASSWSYNEQFF. The CDR3 coding sequence is TGTGCCAGCTCGTGGTCCTACAATGAGCAGTTCTTC.

V usage is TRBV11-2 and J usage is TRBJ2-1; D not resolved. CDR3 length: 16 amino acids. Trimming left V 4 bases short and J 4 bases short, with 17 bases between. From germline, CDR1 is SGHAT and CDR2 FQNNGV. CDR3 protein: CASSSSFATRYNEQFF. CDR3 in DNA: TGTGCCAGCAGCTCCTCCTTCGCCACTCGATACAATGAGCAGTTCTTC.

The CDR3 is CASSFIRDPGGGWDEAFF. CDR3 bases: TGTGCCAGCAGCTTCATTAGGGACCCGGGGGGGGGCTGGGATGAAGCTTTCTTT. The rearrangement joins TRBV7-8 to TRBJ1-1; perhaps TRBD1 as D (6 bases). The CDR3 totals 18 residues. Germline V lookup: CDR1 SGHVS, CDR2 FQNEAQ. Trimming stripped 3 bases from V and 7 bases from J, with 27 bases between.

In regard to this clone: An end of the junction does not agree with germline; a read error may underlie this. The same CDR3 also results from other DNA sequences found in this sample. The J gene is TRBJ2-7, the V gene TRBV27; D possibly corresponds to TRBD2 (5 bases). This CDR3 has 12 amino acids. Germline assignment: CDR1 MNHEY and CDR2 SMNVEV (reference sequence). This chain's CDR3 is CASSLTGSEQYF. In DNA, the CDR3 is TGTGCCAGCAGTTTAACGGGATCCGAGCAGTATTTC.

The chain recombines TRBV9 with TRBJ2-3; 10 positions match TRBD2. Germline CDR1 and CDR2: SGDLS and YYNGEE. This CDR3 has 16 residues. V shed 0 bases, J shed 2 bases, and the junction held 3 bases outside the gene matches. The CDR3 sequence is CASSVETSGNTDTQYF. CDR3 DNA sequence: TGTGCCAGCAGCGTAGAAACTAGCGGGAACACAGATACGCAGTATTTT.

V usage is TRBV2 and J usage is TRBJ1-2; D unresolved. Germline values: CDR1 SNHLY, CDR2 FYNNEI. Trimming cost V 5 bases and J 9 bases, with 19 bases left between them. The CDR3 totals 14 residues. In DNA form, the CDR3 reads TGTGCCAGCAGTTCTCGGGCCGTACCCGGGAGCTACACCTTC. Its translation is CASSSRAVPGSYTF. The complete variable domain, with remaining parts taken from reference TRBV2 and TRBJ1-2, reads EPEVTQTPSHQVTQMGQEVILRCVPISNHLYFYWYRQILGQKVEFLVSFYNNEISEKSEIFDDQFSVERPDGSNFTLKIRSTKLEDSAMYFCASSSRAVPGSYTFGSGTRLTVV.

The chain carries TRBV28 and TRBJ1-4, with D perhaps TRBD1 (5 bases). The V gene's germline CDR1 is MDHEN and CDR2 SYDVKM. This CDR3 contains 12 residues. Trimming cost V 7 bases and J 10 bases, with 13 bases left between them. CDR3 amino acids: CASTPPRGKLFF. CDR3 DNA: TGTGCCAGCACCCCCCCGAGGGGAAAACTGTTTTTT.

This clone was seen a few times. The chain couples TRBV13 to TRBJ2-1, with 11 nucleotides matching TRBD2. Germline V gene sequence: CDR1 PRHDT, CDR2 FYEKMQ (reference sequence). The CDR3 has 15 residues. Trimming removed 0 bases from V and 8 bases from J; junction bases left unmatched: 3. The CDR3 bases are TGTGCCAGCAGCTTAGGGCTAGCGGGGGGCGATGAGCAGTTCTTC. This codes for CASSLGLAGGDEQFF.

V is TRBV14 and J is TRBJ1-4; D is possibly TRBD1 (6 bases). Germline V gene sequence: CDR1 SGHDN, CDR2 FVKESK. CDR3 length: 15 residues. Between the trimmed V and J ends, which lost 4 bases and 5 bases, there was a span of 14 bases. In DNA form, the CDR3 reads TGTGCCAGCAGCCCGTCGGGGGGCAGGAATGAAAAACTGTTTTTT. Protein: CASSPSGGRNEKLFF. The full variable domain, completed using reference TRBV14 and TRBJ1-4, is EAGVTQFPSHSVIEKGQTVTLRCDPISGHDNLYWYRRVMGKEIKFLLHFVKESKQDESGMPNNRFLAERTGGTYSTLKVQPAELEDSGVYFCASSPSGGRNEKLFFGSGTQLSVL.

J is TRBJ1-2 and V is TRBV4-1; 7 bases align to TRBD1. The CDR3 runs to 14 residues. V was pared by 2 bases and J by 4 bases, with 4 bases of the junction left unmatched. Germline V gives CDR1 MGHRA, CDR2 YSYEKL. Here the CDR3 DNA reads TGCGCCAGCAGCCAAATAGGACAGGTCTATGGCTACACCTTC. It yields the protein CASSQIGQVYGYTF.

The V call is TRBV14, the J call TRBJ1-1; D is ambiguous. The V gene lost 0 bases and the J gene lost 3 bases, with 8 bases spanning the gap. The germline gives CDR1 SGHDN, CDR2 FVKESK. The CDR3 has 14 amino acids. CDR3 nucleotide sequence: TGTGCCAGCAGCCAAGAGGGGTTTTACACTGAAGCTTTCTTT. This encodes CASSQEGFYTEAFF.

By share, this clone ranks as medium-sized. The rearrangement joins TRBV5-4 to TRBJ2-1; TRBD2 agrees at 7 bases. There are 15 residues in the CDR3. V trimming: 6 bases; J trimming: 3 bases; junction bases outside the gene matches: 9. Germline lookup yields CDR1 SGHNT and CDR2 YYREEE (reference sequence). The CDR3 is CASIMTGGDYNEQFF. Written as DNA, the CDR3 is TGTGCCAGCATCATGACGGGAGGAGACTACAATGAGCAGTTCTTC.

Notes on this clone: The same CDR3 arises from other DNA sequences in this sample as well. J is TRBJ2-1 and V is TRBV2; D might be TRBD2 (6 bases). This CDR3 is 14 amino acids long. Germline values: CDR1 SNHLY, CDR2 FYNNEI. V was pared by 1 base and J by 4 bases, with 8 bases between. The CDR3 spells CASSEVGSYNEQFF. CDR3 sequence (DNA): TGTGCCAGCAGTGAAGTCGGGAGTTACAATGAGCAGTTCTTC.

The gene calls are TRBV5-6 and TRBJ2-7; perhaps TRBD2 as D (5 bases). Germline assignment: CDR1 SGHDT and CDR2 YYEEEE. The CDR3 is made up of 14 amino acids. The V end was cut by 0 bases, the J end by 5 bases, with 12 bases between. This chain's CDR3 is CASSLVVLRDEQYF. The CDR3 region has the DNA TGTGCCAGCAGCTTGGTGGTCCTGCGGGACGAGCAGTACTTC.

This rearrangement joins TRBV13 to TRBJ1-2; D perhaps matches TRBD1 (6 bases). Trimming took 0 bases from V and 3 from J, leaving 8 bases between them. The CDR3 consists of 14 residues. Germline CDR1 reads PRHDT; CDR2 reads FYEKMQ (reference sequence). This CDR3 is CASSLGGAHYGYTF. DNA for the CDR3: TGTGCCAGCAGCTTAGGGGGGGCTCACTATGGCTACACCTTC.